This TCR beta chain stems from a study of T cells in Graves' hyperthyroidism and ophthalmopathy. General study results and limits: A 13 V-J model separated ophthalmopathy from stable hyperthyroidism.

Trimming took 4 bases from V and 2 from J, leaving 18 bases between them. This CDR3 contains 16 residues. Germline V gene sequence: CDR1 MNHEY, CDR2 SVGEGT. Patients aged 18 to 65 had newly diagnosed hyperthyroidism that had lasted under 2 months. It was at first hyperthyroidism diagnosis, before any ophthalmopathy symptoms, that the blood sample was taken. Researchers took RNA transcripts and amplified the TCR beta CDR3 regions from them. Researchers ran a first-round RT-PCR on the TCR CDR3 using the HTBI primer set. One entry per CDR3 protein, called by TCRdb with MiXCR from the multiplex PCR reads. Of a few hundred thousand distinct CDR3 sequences listed, roughly 13% were seen once; the top ten hold 4.5% to 6%. A few counts support this clonotype. Its antigen is unknown.

V is TRBV6-2 or TRBV6-3 and J is TRBJ2-7; no definite D call. The clonotype was recovered from a woman under 40 with Graves' hyperthyroidism that later progressed to Graves' ophthalmopathy. Sequencing was done on a sample of blood. The CDR3 region has the DNA TGTGCCAGCAGTTCGAAGGCTTTGAGTGTACCCTACGAGCAGTACTTC. Translated, it gives CASSSKALSVPYEQYF.